The clone carrying this T cell receptor beta chain was detected only a few times. The sample originates from a study of blood T cells in healthy people across ages. Peripheral blood, about 9.8 milliliters per donor, was collected. Per sample, a minimum of 6 million PBMCs were isolated. Through a sample-barcoded 5' primer and a J-beta primer mix, a second PCR was run for roughly 6 to 11 cycles. TCRdb ran MiXCR on the 5' RACE reads and lists one entry per CDR3 protein. Here the sample spans around 1,600,000 distinct CDR3 sequences, 35% to 45% being singletons. Specimen: blood. This clonotype was sampled from a woman aged 18-29 years in good health.

The CDR3 loop reads CASSLIRRNSPLHF. CDR3 DNA sequence: TGTGCCAGCAGTTTAATAAGGAGGAATTCACCCCTCCACTTT. The chain has TRBV28 and TRBJ1-6; D is unclear. CDR1 is MDHEN and CDR2 is SYDVKM in the germline V gene. This CDR3 comprises 14 residues. Trimming shortened V by 2 bases and J by 7 bases, and 9 bases separated the two germline ends.